This TCR beta chain appears in the sequencing data of a study of shared clonotypes between healthy human individuals. Trimming removed 2 bases from V and 4 bases from J; junction bases left unmatched: 2. Germline CDR1 reads ENHRY; CDR2 reads SYGVKD. The CDR3 is made up of 14 amino acids. TCRdb's table, derived via immunoSEQ multiplex PCR, lists solely in-frame clones and lacks some. The sample yields 2 million to 2.5 million clones, roughly 90% seen once. The chain joins TRBV10-3 to TRBJ2-7; TRBD2 agrees at 10 bases. Source material: naive CD4+ T cells from PBMCs. The subset was: CD45RA+ positively selected. The source is a man aged 18 to 29 in good health. Some clones in this sample may be carry-over from other donors' samples. This chain's CDR3 is CAISEGLAVYEQYF. CDR3 nucleotide sequence: TGTGCCATCAGTGAGGGACTAGCGGTGTACGAGCAGTACTTC.